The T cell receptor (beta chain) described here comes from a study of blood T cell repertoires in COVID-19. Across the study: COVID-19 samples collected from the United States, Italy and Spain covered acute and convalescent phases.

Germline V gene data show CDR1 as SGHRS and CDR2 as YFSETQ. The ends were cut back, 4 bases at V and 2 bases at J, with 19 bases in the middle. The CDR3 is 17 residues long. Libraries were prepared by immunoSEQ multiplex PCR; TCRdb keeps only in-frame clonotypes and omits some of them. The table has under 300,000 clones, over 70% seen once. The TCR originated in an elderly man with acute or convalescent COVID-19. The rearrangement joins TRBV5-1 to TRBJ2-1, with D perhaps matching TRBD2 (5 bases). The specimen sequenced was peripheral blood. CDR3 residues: CASSLGSLGIAYNEQFF. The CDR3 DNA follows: TGCGCCAGCAGCCTAGGGAGCTTGGGGATAGCCTACAATGAGCAGTTCTTC.